The entry below describes one T cell receptor (beta chain). Profiled with immunoSEQ multiplex PCR; TCRdb holds only in-frame clones, not every one. The sample contains some 120,000 clones, 90% to 95% of which appear only once. Looked up from germline, CDR1 is SGHTA and CDR2 is FQGNSA. The ends were cut back, 5 bases at V and 6 bases at J, with 11 bases in the middle. CDR3 length: 14 residues. These data originate in a study of T cell responses to AZD1222 COVID-19 vaccine. This material consisted of peripheral blood, taken on day 0 of AZD1222 vaccination. This receptor was obtained from an adult in good health. The chain is built from TRBV7-2 and TRBJ1-6; weak D call: TRBD1 (5 bases). In DNA, the CDR3 is TGTGCCAGCAGCCGGGACTTACTTAATTCACCCCTCCACTTT. Translated: CASSRDLLNSPLHF.